The 8 T cell receptor beta chains in this list originate from one sample, sequenced in a study of shared clonotypes between healthy human individuals. Assay: immunoSEQ multiplex PCR; the TCRdb copy retains only in-frame clones and omits some. This repertoire shows millions of clones, approximately 94% found once; its top ten account for 0.14%. Sequenced: naive CD4+ T cells sorted from blood. Specified subset: CD45RA+ positively selected. These receptors were collected from a man aged 18 to 29 in good health.

V gene TRBV28 combines with J gene TRBJ2-2; maybe TRBD2 (5 bases). This CDR3 has 15 residues. V lost 6 bases, J lost 6 bases, and 17 bases lay in between. The V gene's germline CDR1 is MDHEN and CDR2 SYDVKM. CDR3 DNA: TGTGCCAGCAGCCGAGGGCCCGCCGGGGCCGGGGAGCTGTTTTTT. Translation gives CASSRGPAGAGELFF.

The V call is TRBV7-2, the J call TRBJ2-2; D unclear. The CDR3 covers 15 residues. Germline values: CDR1 SGHTA, CDR2 FQGNSA. With 1 base removed from V and 2 bases from J, the gap between germline ends came to 8 bases. The DNA for the CDR3 is TGTGCCAGCAGCTTAGAAGGCAGCAACACCGGGGAGCTGTTTTTT. Protein sequence: CASSLEGSNTGELFF.

CDR3 loop: CSVEERTGGAGSEKLFF. The CDR3 DNA sequence: TGCAGCGTTGAAGAGAGGACAGGGGGCGCGGGGAGTGAAAAACTGTTTTTT. The genes are TRBV29-1 and TRBJ1-4, with TRBD1 identical over 11 bases. Looked up from germline, CDR1 is SQVTM and CDR2 is ANQGSEA. The V gene end was trimmed by 0 bases and the J gene end by 7 bases; junction bases not matched to a gene: 10. This CDR3 has 17 amino acids.

This clone was seen a handful of times. The gene calls are TRBV6-5 and TRBJ1-6, with D possibly being TRBD1 (5 bases). CDR1 and CDR2 (germline): MNHEY, SVGAGI. CDR3 length: 12 amino acids. The germline V and J ends were trimmed by 11 bases and 7 bases, with 12 bases remaining between them. CDR3 bases: TGTGCCGTGGGGGGGAGGAATTCACCCCTCCACTTT. Its translation is CAVGGRNSPLHF.

The chain couples TRBV4-3 to TRBJ2-4; perhaps TRBD2 as D (7 bases). Germline V gene sequence: CDR1 LGHNA, CDR2 YSLEER. This CDR3 is built from 17 residues. The V gene lost 1 base and the J gene lost 0 bases, with 13 bases spanning the gap. For the CDR3, the DNA is TGCGCCAGCAGCCAAGGCAGGGGAGGGCTAGCCAAAAACATTCAGTACTTC. Its protein product is CASSQGRGGLAKNIQYF.

A note on this clone: This sample also contains other DNA sequences that code for the same CDR3. The chain links TRBV7-2 to TRBJ2-1; tentative D call: TRBD1 (5 bases). Germline V gene lookup returns CDR1 SGHTA and CDR2 FQGNSA. This CDR3 is 13 amino acids long. Trimming left V 1 base short and J 5 bases short, with 6 bases between. CDR3 sequence: CASSLGQNNEQFF. CDR3 nucleotide sequence: TGTGCCAGCAGCTTAGGACAGAACAATGAGCAGTTCTTC.

Turning to this clone: This specimen includes other DNA sequences encoding the same CDR3. The chain is built from TRBV5-1 and TRBJ2-5, with a possible D match to TRBD1 (5 bases). The CDR3 has 13 residues. In germline, CDR1 is SGHRS, CDR2 YFSETQ. V lost 0 bases and J 5 bases, leaving 8 bases between the germline ends. The CDR3 sequence is CASSLAGSETQYF. CDR3 DNA sequence: TGCGCCAGCAGCTTGGCAGGGTCGGAGACCCAGTACTTC.

The J gene is TRBJ2-2, the V gene TRBV4-1; TRBD2 might be the D (5 bases). The CDR3 sequence is 17 residues long. Germline CDR1 and CDR2: MGHRA and YSYEKL. V shed 0 bases and J shed 0 bases, with 11 bases lying between them. The CDR3 region is CASSQELDLANTGELFF. The DNA of the CDR3 is TGCGCCAGCAGCCAAGAGTTGGACTTGGCGAACACCGGGGAGCTGTTTTTT.